This T cell receptor (beta chain) was sequenced during a study of OX40 agonist ivuxolimab in advanced cancers. For the study at large: The mean age was approximately 60 years, ranging from 23 to 79, with 82.7% of participants male. Study-wide results and caveats: Clonal expansion from baseline to week 6 occurred in both CD4+ and CD8+ T cells. Normalized expansion of T-cell clones was also low for some nonresponders.

The germline CDR1 and CDR2 sequences are SGHRS and YFSETQ. Trimming left V 3 bases short and J 7 bases short, with 11 bases between. The CDR3 totals 13 residues. Remarks on this clone: Its antigen is undetermined.

Method: immunoSEQ multiplex PCR; TCRdb's copy keeps in-frame clones and lacks some. The data show under 140,000 clones, approximately 89% seen once. At baseline, cycle 4 day 1, and cycle 7 day 1, blood was sampled. The chain has TRBV5-1 and TRBJ2-4; D remains unclear. This sequence originates from an adult with an advanced solid tumor such as melanoma, head and neck, liver or kidney cancer. The sample in question was CD4+ or CD8+ T cells sorted from blood, obtained in a trial of the OX40 agonist ivuxolimab. The CDR3 here is CASSSGPRNIQYF. The DNA for the CDR3 is TGCGCCAGCAGCTCCGGGCCCAGGAACATTCAGTACTTC.